A selection of T cell receptor beta chains follows, all from one sample in a study of CD8+CD57+ T cells in acquired aplastic anemia. TCRdb processed the reads anew with MiXCR; each CDR3 protein has one entry. Counted here are around 290,000 distinct CDR3 sequences, under 65% occurring once; the ten biggest clones make up roughly 1.3%. Sequenced sample: sorted CD4+, CD8+, or CD8+CD57+ T cells (not recorded which) from PBMCs. These receptors were collected from a human donor with aplastic anemia. Each CDR3 is given with its conserved first and last residue. Each record gives: V gene, D gene, clone size, J gene, CDR3 protein, CDR3 DNA. The D gene is left open where the match is weak. The listing skips clone size in some rows; elsewhere it reads once, few, many or a size class.

>TRBV29-1|.|once|TRBJ1-1
CSARLGTVNTEAFF
TGCAGCGCCCGACTCGGGACGGTGAACACTGAAGCTTTCTTT
>TRBV20-1|.|.|TRBJ1-2
CSARELTGPRGYTF
TGCAGTGCTAGAGAGCTCACAGGGCCTAGGGGCTACACCTTC
>TRBV7-3|TRBD2|.|TRBJ2-1
CASSTGTSGRPNEQFF
TGTGCCAGCAGCACCGGGACTAGCGGGAGGCCCAATGAGCAGTTCTTC
>TRBV12-3/TRBV12-4|.|.|TRBJ1-1
CASSSRDPLAEAFF
TGTGCCAGCAGTTCTAGGGACCCGTTGGCTGAAGCTTTCTTT
>TRBV5-6|.|.|TRBJ1-1
CASSEPAPGMNTEAFF
TGTGCCAGCAGTGAACCTGCCCCCGGCATGAACACTGAAGCTTTCTTT
>TRBV10-3|.|.|TRBJ2-1
CATKEQDTPYNEQFF
TGTGCCACCAAGGAACAGGACACCCCCTACAATGAGCAGTTCTTC
>TRBV7-9|TRBD1|.|TRBJ2-1
CASRPGQAGYNEQFF
TGTGCCAGCAGACCCGGACAGGCAGGGTACAATGAGCAGTTCTTC
>TRBV19|.|many|TRBJ2-1
CASMPADDIGNNEQFF
TGTGCCAGTATGCCCGCGGACGATATAGGGAACAATGAGCAGTTCTTC
>TRBV7-3|TRBD2|.|TRBJ2-1
CASSQRLAAYNEQFF
TGTGCCAGCAGCCAAAGACTAGCTGCTTACAATGAGCAGTTCTTC
>TRBV12-3/TRBV12-4|.|once|TRBJ2-1
CASSSTGTVARELFF
TGTGCCAGCAGTTCCACCGGGACAGTCGCCCGGGAGCTGTTCTTC
>TRBV12-3/TRBV12-4|TRBD1|.|TRBJ1-6
CASSRGTANSPLHF
TGTGCCAGCAGTAGAGGGACAGCGAATTCACCCCTCCACTTT
>TRBV19|.|many|TRBJ1-2
CASSISGGGYGYTF
TGTGCCAGTAGTATCAGTGGGGGCGGCTATGGCTACACCTTC
>TRBV4-3|.|.|TRBJ1-1
CASSPLGEDTDAFF
TGCGCCAGCAGCCCCTTGGGGGAGGACACTGATGCTTTCTTT
>TRBV7-2|.|once|TRBJ1-6
CASSFMNSPLHF
TGTGCCAGCAGCTTCATGAATTCACCCCTCCACTTT
>TRBV20-1|TRBD2|.|TRBJ2-7
CSAVLAGDLYYEQYF
TGCAGTGCGGTTCTAGCGGGAGATCTCTACTACGAGCAGTACTTC
>TRBV10-3|.|few|TRBJ2-5
CATSTGSETQYF
TGTGCTACATCGACCGGGAGCGAGACCCAGTACTTC
>TRBV6-1|TRBD2|many|TRBJ2-3
CASSDSSGRAYTQYF
TGTGCCAGCAGTGATTCCAGCGGGAGGGCCTATACGCAGTATTTT
>TRBV7-3|.|few|TRBJ2-3
CASTPKGHSTDTQYF
TGTGCCAGCACCCCAAAGGGACACAGCACAGATACGCAGTATTTT
>TRBV7-6|.|.|TRBJ2-3
CASSPSHNTDTQYF
TGTGCCAGCAGCCCCTCCCACAACACAGATACGCAGTATTTT
>TRBV14|.|.|TRBJ2-7
CASSVGSEVYEQYF
TGTGCCAGCAGCGTAGGATCGGAAGTCTACGAGCAGTACTTC
>TRBV7-9|.|.|TRBJ1-2
CASSLEAGEDGYTF
TGTGCCAGCAGCTTAGAAGCAGGGGAGGATGGCTACACCTTC
>TRBV6-1|TRBD2|.|TRBJ2-5
CASSYPILAGGETQYF
TGTGCCAGCAGTTACCCCATCCTAGCGGGGGGGGAGACCCAGTACTTC
>TRBV10-3|TRBD1|.|TRBJ2-7
CAIRGDRASYEQYF
TGTGCCATCAGAGGGGACAGGGCCTCCTACGAGCAGTACTTC
>TRBV12-3/TRBV12-4|.|many|TRBJ1-3
CASSLAGVVENTIYF
TGTGCCAGCAGTTTGGCAGGGGTCGTCGAAAACACCATATATTTT
>TRBV19|.|once|TRBJ1-1
CASIPGQNPSTEAFF
TGTGCCAGTATACCCGGACAGAACCCAAGTACTGAAGCTTTCTTT